This T cell receptor (beta chain) was documented in a study of control samples from healthy donors and cancer patients. The CDR3 runs 15 residues. Germline V gene data show CDR1 as MNHEY and CDR2 as SVGAGI. Trimming removed 6 bases from V and 3 bases from J; junction bases left unmatched: 5. Profiling relied on immunoSEQ multiplex PCR, and the TCRdb table lists in-frame clones only, not all of them. The repertoire holds 70,000 or so clones, with roughly 84% as singletons. Sequencing was carried out using PBMCs. This rearrangement joins TRBV6-5 to TRBJ1-4; the match to TRBD1 covers 9 bases. The TCR was taken from a woman aged 45-59 years with lung cancer. In DNA, the CDR3 is TGTGCCAGCAGCCGGGACAGGGACTCTAATGAAAAACTGTTTTTT. Encoded protein: CASSRDRDSNEKLFF.